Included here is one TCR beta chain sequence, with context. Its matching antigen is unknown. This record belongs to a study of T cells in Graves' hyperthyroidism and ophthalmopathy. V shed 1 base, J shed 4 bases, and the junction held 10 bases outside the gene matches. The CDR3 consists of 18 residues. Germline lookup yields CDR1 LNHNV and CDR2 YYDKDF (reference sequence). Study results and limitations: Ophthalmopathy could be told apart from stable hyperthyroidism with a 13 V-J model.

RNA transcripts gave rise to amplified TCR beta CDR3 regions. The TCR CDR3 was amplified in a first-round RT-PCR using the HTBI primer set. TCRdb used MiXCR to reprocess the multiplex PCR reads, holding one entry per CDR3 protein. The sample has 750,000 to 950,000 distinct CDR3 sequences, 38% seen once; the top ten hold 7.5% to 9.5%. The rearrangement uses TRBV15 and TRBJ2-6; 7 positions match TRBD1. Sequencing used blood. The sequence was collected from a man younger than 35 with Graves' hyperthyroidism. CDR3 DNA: TGTGCCACCAGCAGAGGAGAGGGGGCGCGATCCGGGGCCAACGTCCTGACTTTC. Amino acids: CATSRGEGARSGANVLTF.